Below, 28 T cell receptor beta chains from the same sample are listed, as sequenced in a study of T cell clonality in common variable immunodeficiency. Whole-study findings and limits: Common variable immunodeficiency TCR beta sequences reportedly had fewer deletions and N-nucleotide insertions.

The assay was immunoSEQ multiplex PCR, and TCRdb's table has in-frame clones only and misses some. Its table lists more than 6,500 clones. The antigens of these receptors remain unknown. The sample consisted of peripheral blood mononuclear cells. These receptors were collected from a human donor with common variable immunodeficiency.

Considering frequency, this clone is medium-sized. The missing CDR3 end, 3 residues past where the read stops, is filled in from the germline J gene. The chain links TRBV4-2 to TRBJ2-4; TRBD2 agrees at 10 bases. V gave up 4 bases and J gave up 6 bases; unmatched junction bases: 9. Germline-derived CDR1 and CDR2 are LGHNA and YNFKEQ. This CDR3 has 16 amino acids. The CDR3: CASSRESGGGGNIQYF. The sequenced part of the CDR3 DNA is TGTGCCAGCAGCCGGGAAAGCGGGGGGGGAGGAAACATT.

On this clone: The missing CDR3 end, 3 residues past where the read stops, is filled in from the germline J gene. The chain has TRBV18 and TRBJ2-1; 9 nucleotides align to TRBD2. V lost 0 bases and J lost 7; bases outside the gene matches: 13. Germline loops: CDR1 KGHSH, CDR2 LQKENI. The CDR3 contains 18 residues. The covered CDR3 bases are TGTGCCAGCTCACCACCGGGGTGGTCTAGCGGGGTAGAGAATGAG. Its translation is CASSPPGWSSGVENE. Given in full, the CDR3 is CASSPPGWSSGVENEQFF.

Concerning this clone itself: The read ends 3 residues shy of where the CDR3 ends; the end is completed using the germline J gene. V is TRBV2 and J is TRBJ2-5; D is perhaps TRBD1 (5 bases). The germline CDR1 and CDR2 sequences are SNHLY and FYNNEI. This CDR3 is 12 amino acids long. V was cut by 5 bases and J by 5 bases, with 9 bases left in between. The part of the CDR3 DNA that was read is TGTGCCAGCAGTCAGGGTCTTGAGACC. Encoded protein: CASSQGLET. The whole CDR3 is CASSQGLETQYF.

About this clone: The read ends 3 residues shy of where the CDR3 ends; the end is completed using the germline J gene. V is TRBV2 and J is TRBJ2-3; the D is unclear. Trimming removed 6 bases at V and 2 bases at J, with 6 bases between. The CDR3 runs to 12 residues. Germline CDR1 SNHLY, CDR2 FYNNEI. The sequenced CDR3 bases are TGTGCCAGCAGAAGGTCCACAGATACG. Translation gives CASRRSTDT. The CDR3 in its entirety is CASRRSTDTQYF.

Comments on this clone: The read terminates 3 residues ahead of where the CDR3 ends, so the germline J gene completes it. The chain couples TRBV6-1 to TRBJ2-5; 10 nucleotides align to TRBD2. CDR1 is MNHNS and CDR2 is SASEGT in the germline V gene. Germline trimming cut 4 bases from V and 7 bases from J; bases unmatched to any gene: 9. The length of the CDR3 is 15 residues. The covered CDR3 bases are TGTGCCAGCAGTGCCCAGCGGGAGGGCCTCGGGACC. Translating gives CASSAQREGLGT. The complete CDR3 reads CASSAQREGLGTQYF.

This clone is medium-sized by frequency. CDR3 loop: CASSLGTYEQYF. The CDR3 DNA, read in part, is TGTGCCAGCAGCTTAGGTACCTACGAG. J is TRBJ2-7 and V is TRBV11-2; no definite D call. The read halts 3 residues ahead of the CDR3 end, with the missing end drawn from the germline J gene. Trimming took off 1 base at V and 2 bases at J, with 3 bases between the two ends. This CDR3 has 12 residues. Germline V gene sequence: CDR1 SGHAT, CDR2 FQNNGV.

According to its frequency, this clone is medium-sized (0.01 to 0.1%). The CDR3 is cut off 3 residues early in the read; its end comes from the germline J gene. The V gene is TRBV15, the J gene TRBJ1-2, with TRBD1 matching over 9 bases. V gave up 5 bases and J gave up 7 bases; unmatched junction bases: 5. The CDR3 sequence is 13 residues long. Germline assignment: CDR1 LNHNV and CDR2 YYDKDF (reference sequence). The sequenced CDR3 bases are TGTGCCACCAGCGGGGACAGGGAGACTGGC. Translated: CATSGDRETG. In full, the CDR3 is CATSGDRETGYTF.

About this clone: The read terminates 3 residues ahead of where the CDR3 ends, so the germline J gene completes it. This chain joins TRBV7-8 and TRBJ2-4, with 8 nucleotides matching TRBD2. This CDR3 contains 16 residues. CDR1 and CDR2 (germline): SGHVS, FQNEAQ. Germline trimming cut 4 bases from V and 0 bases from J; bases unmatched to any gene: 5. The CDR3 DNA, read in part, is TGTGCCAGCAGCTCGGGGGGGCTCCTAGCCAAAAACATT. Its translation: CASSSGGLLAKNI. The entire CDR3 sequence reads CASSSGGLLAKNIQYF.

Considering frequency, this clone is medium-sized. It is unclear where the CDR3 begins or ends on the DNA, so no DNA is shown, and the CDR3 is as TCRdb lists it. This sequence joins TRBV7-3 and TRBJ2-6; TRBD2 is the table's D call, not checked against the DNA. The CDR3 contains 16 residues when both ends are counted. Looked up from germline, CDR1 is SGHTA and CDR2 is FQGTGA. CDR3 sequence reads: CASSFGSGSGANVLTF.

A note on this clone: The sequenced fragment ends 3 residues before the CDR3 boundary, so the rest is inferred from the germline J gene. The V call is TRBV7-9, the J call TRBJ1-6; D is undetermined. In germline, CDR1 is SEHNR, CDR2 FQNEAQ (reference sequence). Trimming cost V 1 base and J 10 bases, with 14 bases left between them. CDR3 length equals 15 residues. CDR3 bases read: TGTGCCAGCAGCTTAGACTTATTACCCCCGTCACCC. It specifies CASSLDLLPPSP. The complete CDR3 protein is CASSLDLLPPSPLHF.

Remarks on this clone: Its ends do not fully match the called genes, so a read error is possible. The read falls 3 residues short of the CDR3 end, and the missing part is taken from the germline J gene. The chain is built from TRBV7-9 and TRBJ2-7; D unclear. Germline-derived CDR1 and CDR2 are SEHNR and FQNEAQ (reference sequence). The CDR3 consists of 12 residues. The CDR3 reads CSSSTTQDEQYF. The part of the CDR3 DNA that was read is TGTTCCAGCAGCACGACCCAGGACGAG.

Concerning this clone: The germline gene is not matched at one end of the junction; a read error may be the cause. The read is 3 residues too short to cover the CDR3 end, so that end is filled in from the germline J gene. This chain links TRBV7-7 with TRBJ2-1; D gene ambiguous. CDR3 size: 13 residues. The V gene's germline CDR1 is SSHAT and CDR2 FNYEAQ (reference sequence). The sequenced part of the CDR3 DNA is TGTGCTAGCAGCTGGAGACTTAACTCTGAG. Amino acids: CASSWRLNSE. The entire CDR3 protein is CASSWRLNSEQFF.

With regard to this clone: The read ends 3 residues shy of where the CDR3 ends; the end is completed using the germline J gene. V and J are TRBV5-1 and TRBJ2-7; 8 positions match TRBD1. There are 15 residues in the CDR3. Germline CDR1 SGHRS, CDR2 YFSETQ. V dropped 3 bases and J dropped 3; count of bases not matched to a gene: 8. The CDR3 is CASSYTGTGDYEQYF. The sequenced part of the CDR3 DNA is TGCGCCAGCAGCTATACCGGGACAGGTGACTACGAG.

In terms of frequency, this clone is medium-sized. The read is 3 residues too short to cover the CDR3 end, so that end is filled in from the germline J gene. The gene calls are TRBV30 and TRBJ1-1, with 8 bases aligning to TRBD1. The germline CDR1 and CDR2 sequences are GTSNPN and SVGIG (reference sequence). The CDR3 runs 13 residues. The DNA read from the CDR3 is TGTGCCTGGAGTGCCAACAGGGGGGAACGA. This codes for CAWSANRGER. In full, the CDR3 reads CAWSANRGERAFF.

As concerns this clone: The CDR3 end is not reached by the read, which stops 3 residues before it; the germline J gene fills it in. This chain joins TRBV2 and TRBJ1-2; D uncertain. The V gene's germline CDR1 is SNHLY and CDR2 FYNNEI. This CDR3 region has 13 residues. V dropped 2 bases and J dropped 0 bases, with 4 bases sitting between them. The CDR3: CASSELTNYGYTF. CDR3 bases read: TGTGCCAGCAGTGAATTAACTAACTATGGC.

According to its frequency, this clone is medium-sized. The DNA read from the CDR3 is TGCAGTGCTGGCCCAGAGGGCATT. Amino acids: CSAGPEGI. The entire CDR3 is CSAGPEGIQYF. J is TRBJ2-4 and V is TRBV20-1, with a tentative D call TRBD2 (5 bases). The read ends 3 residues early relative to the CDR3; the germline J gene fills the gap. Germline V gene lookup returns CDR1 DFQATT and CDR2 SNEGSKA (reference sequence). V dropped 5 bases and J dropped 9 bases, with 11 bases sitting between them. The CDR3 is 11 amino acids.

About this clone itself: The CDR3 goes on 3 residues after the read ends, and that part is filled in from the germline J gene. This sequence joins TRBV7-6 and TRBJ2-3; 15 bases line up with TRBD2. The CDR3 runs 17 residues. Trimming took 5 bases from V and 4 from J; bases not matched to a gene: 7. CDR1 is SGHVS, CDR2 FNYEAQ, per germline. This CDR3 reads CASSIGLAGGRADTQYF. The CDR3 DNA, read in part, is TGTGCCAGCAGCATCGGACTAGCGGGGGGGCGGGCAGATACG.

The CDR3 protein is CASSPSRTGVSSEQYF. CDR3 bases read: TGTGCCAGCTCACCATCGAGGACAGGGGTATCTAGCGAG. V is TRBV18 and J is TRBJ2-7; TRBD1 matches 9 bases. The CDR3 is cut off 3 residues early in the read; its end comes from the germline J gene. The CDR3 is 16 amino acids. Losses at the gene ends were 2 bases for V and 6 bases for J; bases not matched to a gene: 11. In germline, CDR1 is KGHSH, CDR2 LQKENI.

As for this clone: The sequenced fragment ends 3 residues before the CDR3 boundary, so the rest is inferred from the germline J gene. The J gene is TRBJ1-2, the V gene TRBV7-9; 7 bases match TRBD1. J gave up 7 bases and V 3 bases, and 5 bases lay outside the gene matches. Germline CDR1 and CDR2: SEHNR and FQNEAQ (reference sequence). The CDR3 runs 13 residues. The CDR3 sequence is CASSFGTVRGYTF. The CDR3 bases that were read are TGTGCCAGCAGCTTTGGGACAGTTCGTGGC.

With regard to this clone: The read finishes 3 residues shy of the CDR3 end, and the germline J gene is used to complete it. The V call is TRBV7-7, the J call TRBJ2-1; TRBD1 agrees at 10 bases. Losses at the gene ends were 3 bases for V and 8 bases for J; bases not matched to a gene: 4. The germline CDR1 and CDR2 sequences are SSHAT and FNYEAQ (reference sequence). The CDR3 consists of 14 residues. The part of the CDR3 DNA that was read is TGTGCCAGCAGCTTCAGACAGGGGGCATATGAG. As protein: CASSFRQGAYE. The CDR3, in full, reads CASSFRQGAYEQFF.

This clone shows up as medium-sized by frequency. The CDR3 end lies 3 residues beyond the end of the read and is filled in from the germline J gene. V and J are TRBV5-1 and TRBJ2-1, with TRBD2 as a possible D gene (6 bases). The V end lost 0 bases, the J end lost 0 bases, and 10 bases lay between the germline ends. Looked up from germline, CDR1 is SGHRS and CDR2 is YFSETQ. This CDR3 is built from 16 residues. CDR3 DNA (partial): TGCGCCAGCAGCTTGGGGCGGGGAAGCTCCTACAATGAG. Amino acid sequence: CASSLGRGSSYNE. The CDR3 in its entirety is CASSLGRGSSYNEQFF.

With respect to this clone: The read comes to an end 3 residues before the CDR3 does, leaving the germline J gene to fill in the end. V gene TRBV7-9 combines with J gene TRBJ1-6, with D possibly matching TRBD1 (5 bases). Trimming shortened V by 5 bases and J by 7 bases, and 15 bases separated the two germline ends. In germline, CDR1 is SEHNR, CDR2 FQNEAQ (reference sequence). The CDR3 length is 15 residues. The chain's CDR3 is CASSAGLLMNSPLHF. The DNA read from the CDR3 is TGTGCCAGCAGCGCGGGACTGCTTATGAATTCACCC. The variable domain in full, completed from reference TRBV7-9 and TRBJ1-6, reads DTGVSQNPRHKITKRGQNVTFRCDPISEHNRLYWYRQTLGQGPEFLTYFQNEAQLEKSRLLSDRFSAERPKGSFSTLEIQRTEQGDSAMYLCASSAGLLMNSPLHFGNGTRLTVT.

Details on this clone: The read finishes 3 residues shy of the CDR3 end, and the germline J gene is used to complete it. The gene calls are TRBV2 and TRBJ1-5; D is uncertain. Looked up from germline, CDR1 is SNHLY and CDR2 is FYNNEI. The CDR3 runs to 14 residues. V lost 7 bases, J lost 7 bases, and 17 bases lay in between. This chain's CDR3 is CASTEAGFQQPQHF. The covered CDR3 bases are TGTGCCAGCACCGAGGCGGGATTCCAGCAGCCC. Using reference TRBV2 and TRBJ1-5 for the parts outside the CDR3, the full variable domain is EPEVTQTPSHQVTQMGQEVILRCVPISNHLYFYWYRQILGQKVEFLVSFYNNEISEKSEIFDDQFSVERPDGSNFTLKIRSTKLEDSAMYFCASTEAGFQQPQHFGDGTRLSIL.

For this clone: The sequence runs out 3 residues before the end of the CDR3; the remainder is reconstructed from the germline J gene. The chain couples TRBV18 to TRBJ2-2; a possible D gene is TRBD1 (5 bases). The germline CDR1 and CDR2 sequences are KGHSH and LQKENI. V shed 6 bases and J shed 5 bases, with 10 bases lying between them. The length of the CDR3 is 13 residues. CDR3 DNA (partial): TGTGCCAGCTCCAACCAGGGAACCGGGGAG. Protein product: CASSNQGTGE. The full CDR3 protein is CASSNQGTGELFF.

Regarding this clone: Read sequence stops 3 residues before the CDR3 end, and the germline J gene provides the missing end. The gene calls are TRBV7-3 and TRBJ2-3, with 9 bases aligning to TRBD1. The CDR3 has 15 amino acids. The V segment lost 5 bases and the J segment 1 base; nucleotides outside the gene matches: 4. Germline V gene lookup returns CDR1 SGHTA and CDR2 FQGTGA. The covered CDR3 bases are TGTGCCAGCAGCCCCTGGACAGGGGGCACAGATACG. Amino acids: CASSPWTGGTDT. The CDR3 in its entirety is CASSPWTGGTDTQYF.

Regarding this clone: The read ends 3 residues before the CDR3 terminus; that terminus is restored from the germline J gene. V gene TRBV19 combines with J gene TRBJ2-3, with D possibly being TRBD2 (5 bases). The CDR3 length is 15 residues. The V gene lost 3 bases and the J gene lost 6 bases, with 16 bases spanning the gap. CDR1 is LNHDA, CDR2 SQIVND, per germline (reference sequence). The CDR3 DNA, read in part, is TGTGCCAGTAGTATGGGCCGGACTGGCGGGGATACG. Protein sequence: CASSMGRTGGDT. The entire CDR3 reads CASSMGRTGGDTQYF. Using reference TRBV19 and TRBJ2-3 for the parts outside the CDR3, the full variable domain is DGGITQSPKYLFRKEGQNVTLSCEQNLNHDAMYWYRQDPGQGLRLIYYSQIVNDFQKGDIAEGYSVSREKKESFPLTVTSAQKNPTAFYLCASSMGRTGGDTQYFGPGTRLTVL.

About this clone: The read finishes 3 residues shy of the CDR3 end, and the germline J gene is used to complete it. The same CDR3 also results from other DNA sequences found in this sample. The gene calls are TRBV5-1 and TRBJ2-5, with a tentative D call TRBD1 (6 bases). The CDR3 runs 13 residues. Germline CDR1 is SGHRS and CDR2 is YFSETQ. V was clipped by 4 bases and J by 1 base, with 8 bases between them. Partial CDR3 DNA: TGCGCCAGCAGCCTACAGGGCCAAGAGACC. Protein sequence: CASSLQGQET. Given in full, the CDR3 is CASSLQGQETQYF.

Comments on this clone: The read falls 3 residues short of the CDR3 end, and the missing part is taken from the germline J gene. V and J are TRBV18 and TRBJ2-1; D gene unclear. V was pared by 4 bases and J by 8 bases, with 9 bases between. Germline V CDR1 and CDR2: KGHSH, LQKENI. This CDR3 contains 12 residues. CDR3 region: CASSRQEDEQFF. The CDR3 bases that were read are TGTGCCAGCTCACGGCAGGAAGATGAG. Together with reference TRBV18 and TRBJ2-1, the CDR3 gives the full variable domain: NAGVMQNPRHLVRRRGQEARLRCSPMKGHSHVYWYRQLPEEGLKFMVYLQKENIIDESGMPKERFSAEFPKEGPSILRIQQVVRGDSAAYFCASSRQEDEQFFGPGTRLTVL.